A selection of T cell receptor beta chains follows, all from one sample in a study of cytomegalovirus exposure and HLA in healthy donors. Repertoires were generated with immunoSEQ multiplex PCR, while TCRdb's copy carries only in-frame clones and drops some. Of fewer than 200,000 clones listed, 68% were seen once; the top ten hold about 1.3%. Sample: PBMCs. Receptors were obtained from a man in his fifties in good health and CMV-seronegative. CDR3s include the opening cysteine and the closing phenylalanine or tryptophan. The D gene is left open where the match is weak. The size of a clone is reported for some rows only, either as once, few or many, or as a class for expanded clones.

V gene: TRBV11-2
clone size: NA
D gene: NA
J gene: TRBJ2-7
CDR3 protein: CASSLEGGVSYEQYF

V gene: TRBV7-2
clone size: NA
D gene: NA
J gene: TRBJ1-3
CDR3 protein: CASSSQGSGNTIYF

V gene: TRBV5-4
clone size: NA
D gene: TRBD1
J gene: TRBJ2-2
CDR3 protein: CASSSPDRGRTGELFF

V gene: TRBV19
clone size: NA
D gene: NA
J gene: TRBJ2-3
CDR3 protein: CATRTLTSTDTQYF

V gene: TRBV5-4
clone size: once
D gene: NA
J gene: TRBJ1-3
CDR3 protein: CASSPGGGSSGNTIYF

V gene: TRBV25-1
clone size: NA
D gene: NA
J gene: TRBJ1-2
CDR3 protein: CASSGTPSNYGYTF

V gene: TRBV5-1
clone size: NA
D gene: TRBD1
J gene: TRBJ1-6
CDR3 protein: CASSGDRDSPLHF

V gene: TRBV9
clone size: NA
D gene: TRBD1
J gene: TRBJ2-5
CDR3 protein: CASSVGGGGTQYF

V gene: TRBV7-9
clone size: NA
D gene: TRBD1
J gene: TRBJ2-5
CDR3 protein: CASSLQGARETQYF

V gene: TRBV6-6
clone size: NA
D gene: NA
J gene: TRBJ2-2
CDR3 protein: CASSPGGADAGELFF

V gene: TRBV11-2
clone size: once
D gene: NA
J gene: TRBJ1-1
CDR3 protein: CASSILTGNTEAFF

V gene: TRBV5-1
clone size: NA
D gene: NA
J gene: TRBJ2-1
CDR3 protein: CASSSTPPGQGTYNEQFF

V gene: TRBV18
clone size: NA
D gene: NA
J gene: TRBJ2-5
CDR3 protein: CASSEAETQYF

V gene: TRBV5-1
clone size: NA
D gene: NA
J gene: TRBJ1-1
CDR3 protein: CASSLAPGGTEAFF

V gene: TRBV5-6
clone size: NA
D gene: TRBD1
J gene: TRBJ1-5
CDR3 protein: CASSFGTGVRQPQHF

V gene: TRBV19
clone size: NA
D gene: NA
J gene: TRBJ1-1
CDR3 protein: CASSIGGGGTEAFF

V gene: TRBV5-1
clone size: NA
D gene: TRBD1
J gene: TRBJ1-1
CDR3 protein: CASSSGQGTNTEAFF

V gene: TRBV7-9
clone size: NA
D gene: TRBD2
J gene: TRBJ2-5
CDR3 protein: CASSLAGETQYF

V gene: TRBV5-3
clone size: NA
D gene: NA
J gene: TRBJ2-2
CDR3 protein: CARSLETGNLNTGELFF

V gene: TRBV6-5
clone size: NA
D gene: NA
J gene: TRBJ1-3
CDR3 protein: CASSRTGSSGNTIYF

V gene: TRBV5-5
clone size: NA
D gene: NA
J gene: TRBJ1-1
CDR3 protein: CASSLAGVGEAFF

V gene: TRBV28
clone size: NA
D gene: NA
J gene: TRBJ1-2
CDR3 protein: CATSRGGDNYGYTF

V gene: TRBV19
clone size: NA
D gene: NA
J gene: TRBJ1-1
CDR3 protein: CASSIGMSGAFF

V gene: TRBV28
clone size: few
D gene: TRBD2
J gene: TRBJ2-5
CDR3 protein: CASSLTSGGQETQYF

V gene: TRBV7-8
clone size: few
D gene: NA
J gene: TRBJ1-4
CDR3 protein: CASSAYRATTNEKLFF

V gene: TRBV28
clone size: NA
D gene: NA
J gene: TRBJ2-2
CDR3 protein: CASSYVGWGRPNTGELFF